These 19 T cell receptor beta chains share one sample of origin, sequenced in a study of blood T cells in healthy people across ages. Primers used in a second PCR of about 7 to 12 cycles were a sample-barcoded 5' primer and a J-beta primer mix. TCRdb reprocessed the 5' RACE reads via MiXCR and lists one record per CDR3 protein. Found here are around 1,100,000 distinct CDR3 sequences, around two fifths of them singletons; the top ten hold 10% to 15%. The sequenced sample consisted of blood. The receptors come from a man between 18 and 35 years old in good health.

This clonotype was detected a few times. Here the CDR3 reads CASSQDLGTGYGYTF. The CDR3 DNA sequence: TGCGCCAGCAGCCAAGATCTAGGGACAGGGTACGGCTACACCTTC. This chain links TRBV4-3 with TRBJ1-2; 9 bases agree with TRBD1. The CDR3 is made up of 15 amino acids. J lost 8 bases, V lost 0 bases, and 7 bases had no gene match. Germline V gene sequence: CDR1 LGHNA, CDR2 YSLEER.

V usage is TRBV6-5 and J usage is TRBJ2-3, with 7 bases matching TRBD1. CDR1 and CDR2 from the germline V gene are MNHEY and SVGAGI. The CDR3 runs to 15 residues. V shed 2 bases, J shed 2 bases, and the junction held 4 bases outside the gene matches. The CDR3 coding sequence is TGTGCCAGCAGTTACGGGACAGCTTACACAGATACGCAGTATTTT. Encoded protein: CASSYGTAYTDTQYF.

The chain couples TRBV3-1 to TRBJ1-5; a weak D match, TRBD1 (5 bases). The CDR3 length is 14 residues. The germline V and J ends were trimmed by 3 bases and 6 bases, with 12 bases remaining between them. Germline loops: CDR1 LGHDT, CDR2 YNNKEL (reference sequence). This CDR3 is CASSQTPGGQPQHF. The CDR3 DNA sequence: TGTGCCAGCAGCCAGACGCCCGGGGGTCAGCCCCAGCATTTT.

This clonotype was observed many times. This chain uses TRBV12-3 or TRBV12-4 with TRBJ1-2; the match to TRBD1 covers 7 bases. The CDR3 is 13 amino acids. The V gene end was trimmed by 5 bases and the J gene end by 4 bases; junction bases not matched to a gene: 4. The CDR3 nucleotides read TGTGCCAGCAGTCCGACAGGGACCTATGGCTACACCTTC. Its translation: CASSPTGTYGYTF.

This clonotype was seen a few times. The CDR3 sequence is CASSVQTEYQETQYF. The DNA for the CDR3 is TGTGCCAGCAGCGTACAAACAGAGTACCAAGAGACCCAGTACTTC. This chain uses TRBV9 with TRBJ2-5; no clear D. The CDR3 consists of 15 residues. V was clipped by 1 base and J by 0 bases, with 10 bases between them. CDR1 and CDR2 from the germline V gene are SGDLS and YYNGEE. Variable domain in full (rest from reference TRBV9 and TRBJ2-5): DSGVTQTPKHLITATGQRVTLRCSPRSGDLSVYWYQQSLDQGLQFLIQYYNGEERAKGNILERFSAQQFPDLHSELNLSSLELGDSALYFCASSVQTEYQETQYFGPGTRLLVL.

This clonotype was seen more than once but under ten times. This chain joins TRBV12-3 or TRBV12-4 and TRBJ2-2; TRBD1 matches 9 bases. CDR3 length: 15 residues. V shed 5 bases, J shed 5 bases, and the junction held 6 bases outside the gene matches. The CDR3 here is CASSLNRGRTGELFF. The CDR3 DNA is TGTGCCAGCAGTCTCAACAGGGGGCGAACCGGGGAGCTGTTTTTT.

The chain uses TRBV24-1 and TRBJ2-1, with D perhaps matching TRBD2 (5 bases). The ends were cut back, 6 bases at V and 3 bases at J, with 17 bases in the middle. This CDR3 spans 16 amino acids. Germline V gives CDR1 KGHDR, CDR2 SFDVKD. CDR3 DNA: TGTGCCACCAGTCGGTCTGCGGGTGAATGCTACAATGAGCAGTTCTTC. As protein: CATSRSAGECYNEQFF.

Only a few counts were recorded for this clonotype. The chain joins TRBV20-1 to TRBJ1-4; tentative D call: TRBD1 (5 bases). CDR3 size: 16 residues. CDR1 and CDR2 (germline): DFQATT, SNEGSKA (reference sequence). Trimming left V 5 bases short and J 8 bases short, with 24 bases between. Written as DNA, the CDR3 is TGCAGTGCTTCGCGCTCCGGCGGGGGACGGGAAGAAAAACTGTTTTTT. Amino acids: CSASRSGGGREEKLFF.

This clonotype was picked up a small number of times. The J gene is TRBJ2-5, the V gene TRBV12-3 or TRBV12-4; possibly TRBD1 for D (6 bases). V shed 7 bases and J shed 11 bases, with 17 bases lying between them. This CDR3 region has 12 residues. As DNA, the CDR3 is TGTGCCAGCAACACAGGGTACGATGAGCAGTACTTC. Translating gives CASNTGYDEQYF.

This chain joins TRBV7-9 and TRBJ1-1; 10 bases agree with TRBD1. Trimming cost V 1 base and J 1 base; bases outside gene matches: 6. CDR1 and CDR2 (germline): SEHNR, FQNEAQ (reference sequence). The CDR3 sequence is 17 residues long. The CDR3 coding sequence is TGTGCCAGCAGCTTAGTCCGACAGGGGGCTCGGAACACTGAAGCTTTCTTT. Protein sequence: CASSLVRQGARNTEAFF.

This clonotype has only a few counts. The chain has TRBV7-2 and TRBJ1-2; 10 bases line up with TRBD1. After removal of 3 bases from V and 4 bases from J, the junction contained 8 bases not matched to a gene. Germline CDR1 is SGHTA and CDR2 is FQGNSA. There are 16 residues in the CDR3. The DNA for the CDR3 is TGTGCCAGCAGCTTGGACAGGGGGAATCGCGTCTATGGCTACACCTTC. Translation: CASSLDRGNRVYGYTF.

Note on this clonotype: The junction does not match germline at one end; this may be a read error. The CDR3 DNA reads as TGTGCCAGCAGCCCCCAGGGCAGTATGCAGGATTTT. It encodes CASSPQGSMQDF. The chain uses TRBV28 and TRBJ2-3, with TRBD1 as a possible D gene (5 bases). This CDR3 is 12 amino acids long. The germline gives CDR1 MDHEN, CDR2 SYDVKM.

DNA of the CDR3: TGTGCCAGCAGTGGGCGGGGGGCCCAACTAGTGAACACTGAAGCTTTCTTT. It codes for CASSGRGAQLVNTEAFF. The chain joins TRBV12-3 or TRBV12-4 to TRBJ1-1; D is perhaps TRBD1 (6 bases). V was cut by 5 bases and J by 0 bases, with 19 bases left in between. The CDR3 is made up of 17 amino acids.

This rearrangement joins TRBV4-1 to TRBJ1-2, with TRBD1 as a possible D gene (6 bases). The germline V gene has CDR1 MGHRA and CDR2 YSYEKL. The CDR3 spans 16 residues. V shed 1 base and J shed 2 bases, with 14 bases lying between them. The CDR3 region has the DNA TGCGCCAGCAGCCAAGTCACCGGGACAAGGAACTATGGCTACACCTTC. Translating it yields CASSQVTGTRNYGYTF.

The chain has TRBV28 and TRBJ2-1; possibly TRBD2 for D (6 bases). The CDR3 length is 17 residues. In germline, CDR1 is MDHEN, CDR2 SYDVKM. V gave up 6 bases and J gave up 8 bases, with 26 bases separating them. CDR3 amino acids: CASSTEGRGALMHEQFF. CDR3 nucleotides: TGTGCCAGCAGCACCGAAGGGCGGGGCGCCCTGATGCATGAGCAGTTCTTC.

The rearrangement links TRBV6-5 to TRBJ2-1, with D unresolved. The CDR3 has 15 residues. Trimming took off 5 bases at V and 11 bases at J, with 22 bases between the two ends. Germline values: CDR1 MNHEY, CDR2 SVGAGI. The CDR3 region is CASSPDILSLHKQFF. CDR3 DNA sequence: TGTGCCAGCAGTCCCGACATCTTGTCGCTTCATAAGCAGTTCTTC.

This clonotype was recorded a few times. V is TRBV5-1 and J is TRBJ2-3, with a weak D call TRBD1 (5 bases). Germline CDR1 is SGHRS and CDR2 is YFSETQ. The CDR3 is 14 amino acids. V was trimmed by 5 bases and J by 1 base, leaving 11 bases between them. The CDR3 is CASRSSRGTDTQYF. CDR3 bases: TGCGCCAGCAGATCCTCCAGGGGCACAGATACGCAGTATTTT. Complete variable domain (other parts from reference TRBV5-1 and TRBJ2-3): KAGVTQTPRYLIKTRGQQVTLSCSPISGHRSVSWYQQTPGQGLQFLFEYFSETQRNKGNFPGRFSGRQFSNSRSEMNVSTLELGDSALYLCASRSSRGTDTQYFGPGTRLTVL.

This clonotype was found once. The genes are TRBV6-5 and TRBJ1-6, with a possible D match to TRBD1 (5 bases). The CDR3 sequence is 15 residues long. Per the germline V gene, CDR1 is MNHEY and CDR2 is SVGAGI. Trimming left V 0 bases short and J 7 bases short, with 10 bases between. Here the CDR3 reads CASSYSRRGNSPLHF. In DNA, the CDR3 is TGTGCCAGCAGTTACTCGAGACGGGGGAATTCACCCCTCCACTTT.

This clonotype was seen a handful of times. This rearrangement joins TRBV6-1 to TRBJ1-2, with 10 bases that match TRBD1. From germline, CDR1 is MNHNS and CDR2 SASEGT. V lost 4 bases and J lost 5; bases outside the gene matches: 4. The CDR3 covers 14 residues. The CDR3 sequence: CASSADRGTYGYTF. The CDR3 DNA reads as TGTGCCAGCAGTGCGGACAGGGGGACTTATGGCTACACCTTC.